The 20 T cell receptor beta chains below all came from one sample that was sequenced in a study of shared clonotypes between healthy human individuals. Libraries were prepared by immunoSEQ multiplex PCR; TCRdb keeps only in-frame clonotypes and omits some of them. This table holds about 2 million clones, roughly 94% found once. Material: naive CD4+ T cells sorted from blood. Subset: CD45RA+ positively selected. The receptors were gathered from a man between 18 and 35 years old in good health.

The gene calls are TRBV11-2 and TRBJ2-1; TRBD1 aligns across 11 bases. Germline values: CDR1 SGHAT, CDR2 FQNNGV. The CDR3 spans 15 residues. V trimming: 6 bases; J trimming: 7 bases; junction bases outside the gene matches: 8. CDR3 amino acids: CASRQPGQGGNEQFF. The CDR3 DNA follows: TGTGCCAGCAGGCAACCGGGACAGGGGGGGAATGAGCAGTTCTTC.

This clone was counted a single time. This rearrangement joins TRBV28 to TRBJ2-3; 7 nucleotides align to TRBD1. Germline values: CDR1 MDHEN, CDR2 SYDVKM. Trimming removed 5 bases from V and 2 bases from J; junction bases left unmatched: 10. CDR3 length: 16 amino acids. CDR3 nucleotide sequence: TGTGCCAGCAGTCCCCAGACAGGGCGTTACACAGATACGCAGTATTTT. Protein sequence: CASSPQTGRYTDTQYF.

The CDR3 bases are TGTGCCAGCAGTTACTCTCTTAGCGTTCCGTTCTTC. Its translation is CASSYSLSVPFF. The V call is TRBV6-6, the J call TRBJ2-1; D possibly corresponds to TRBD2 (5 bases). The CDR3 loop spans 12 amino acids. Per the germline V gene, CDR1 is MNHNY and CDR2 is SVGAGI (reference sequence). Trimming left V 0 bases short and J 15 bases short, with 12 bases between.

Details on this clone: With a much larger clone just one base away, this may be a read error. Within the sample, other DNA sequences also encode this same CDR3. This chain links TRBV6-6 with TRBJ2-7, with unresolved D. Looked up from germline, CDR1 is MNHNY and CDR2 is SVGAGI (reference sequence). The V gene lost 4 bases and the J gene lost 3 bases, with 4 bases spanning the gap. The CDR3 runs 11 residues. The CDR3, as DNA: TGTGCCAGCAGTTCCGTCTACGAGCAGTACTTC. This codes for CASSSVYEQYF.

The J gene is TRBJ2-7, the V gene TRBV6-5; no reliable D call. The CDR3 has 16 residues. V lost 0 bases and J 2 bases, leaving 14 bases between the germline ends. CDR1 MNHEY and CDR2 SVGAGI come from the germline V gene. The CDR3 coding sequence is TGTGCCAGCAGTTACTCGACCCCAGCAAACGCCTACGAGCAGTACTTC. It is translated as CASSYSTPANAYEQYF.

On this clone itself: The sample contains more than one DNA sequence encoding this CDR3. The chain recombines TRBV5-1 with TRBJ2-3; no clear D. This CDR3 is 12 amino acids long. Trimming pared 4 bases from V and 2 bases from J, leaving 5 bases between. CDR1 is SGHRS and CDR2 is YFSETQ in the germline V gene. CDR3: CASSPPTDTQYF. CDR3 DNA sequence: TGCGCCAGCAGCCCACCCACAGATACGCAGTATTTT.

A word on this clone: Other DNA sequences in this specimen translate into the identical CDR3. This rearrangement joins TRBV11-2 to TRBJ1-3; D call uncertain. CDR3 length equals 15 residues. Germline lookup yields CDR1 SGHAT and CDR2 FQNNGV. Deletions cut 5 bases from V and 0 bases from J, with 11 bases between. CDR3 coding DNA: TGTGCCAGCAGCCCCGGACTTAGCTCTGGAAACACCATATATTTT. Amino acid sequence: CASSPGLSSGNTIYF. The whole variable domain, filled in from reference TRBV11-2 and TRBJ1-3, reads EAGVAQSPRYKIIEKRQSVAFWCNPISGHATLYWYQQILGQGPKLLIQFQNNGVVDDSQLPKDRFSAERLKGVDSTLKIQPAKLEDSAVYLCASSPGLSSGNTIYFGEGSWLTVV.

The J gene is TRBJ1-4, the V gene TRBV5-8; TRBD1 might be the D (5 bases). The CDR3 is 13 residues long. Germline V CDR1 and CDR2: SGHTS, YDEGEE. V was pared by 2 bases and J by 14 bases, with 16 bases between. CDR3 residues: CASSFNRGIGLFF. The CDR3, as DNA: TGTGCCAGCAGCTTTAATCGGGGGATTGGGCTGTTTTTT. Looking up the rest from reference TRBV5-8 and TRBJ1-4 gives the full variable domain: EAGVTQSPTHLIKTRGQQATLRCSPISGHTSVYWYQQALGLGLQFLLWYDEGEERNRGNFPPRFSGRQFPNYSSELNVNALELEDSALYLCASSFNRGIGLFFGSGTQLSVL.

For the CDR3, the DNA is TGTGCCAGCAGCCCCATGACGGGAGGGCCACTCAATGAGCAGTTCTTC. Translating gives CASSPMTGGPLNEQFF. This sequence joins TRBV5-4 and TRBJ2-1; 8 bases are a match to TRBD2. The trim removed 4 bases at V and 6 bases at J, leaving 12 bases unmatched. CDR3 length: 16 residues. Germline CDR1 reads SGHNT; CDR2 reads YYREEE (reference sequence).

The rearrangement uses TRBV28 and TRBJ1-2; D unresolved. Between the trimmed V and J ends, which lost 4 bases and 4 bases, there was a span of 16 bases. This CDR3 has 15 amino acids. Germline values: CDR1 MDHEN, CDR2 SYDVKM. The CDR3 sequence: CASSSGLPRAYGYTF. In nucleotides, the CDR3 is TGTGCCAGCAGTTCCGGCCTCCCTCGCGCCTATGGCTACACCTTC.

The count of this clone is one. The chain links TRBV30 to TRBJ2-1, with 10 bases aligning to TRBD2. This CDR3 is 22 amino acids long. V trimming: 2 bases; J trimming: 3 bases; junction bases outside the gene matches: 25. Germline-derived CDR1 and CDR2 are GTSNPN and SVGIG (reference sequence). In nucleotides, the CDR3 is TGTGCCTGGAGTAAATTTAGCGGGAGGAGGCTTCCCTCCGACAGGGGCTACAATGAGCAGTTCTTC. The encoded protein is CAWSKFSGRRLPSDRGYNEQFF. The complete variable domain, with remaining parts taken from reference TRBV30 and TRBJ2-1, reads SQTIHQWPATLVQPVGSPLSLECTVEGTSNPNLYWYRQAAGRGLQLLFYSVGIGQISSEVPQNLSASRPQDRQFILSSKKLLLSDSGFYLCAWSKFSGRRLPSDRGYNEQFFGPGTRLTVL.

In DNA form, the CDR3 reads TGTGCCAGCAGCTTTGGGGGACGAGAGACCCAGTACTTC. This encodes CASSFGGRETQYF. V usage is TRBV7-9 and J usage is TRBJ2-5, with D possibly being TRBD1 or TRBD2 (5 bases each). This CDR3 region has 13 residues. V lost 3 bases and J 4 bases, leaving 9 bases between the germline ends. Germline CDR1 reads SEHNR; CDR2 reads FQNEAQ (reference sequence).

The gene calls are TRBV28 and TRBJ1-1; 9 bases agree with TRBD1. The CDR3 is made up of 13 amino acids. Germline V gene lookup returns CDR1 MDHEN and CDR2 SYDVKM. Unmatched junction bases numbered 1, after V lost 6 bases and J lost 2 bases. The CDR3 coding sequence is TGTGCCAGCAGGGACAGGGGTAACACTGAAGCTTTCTTT. This codes for CASRDRGNTEAFF.

V usage is TRBV5-4 and J usage is TRBJ2-5, with D perhaps matching TRBD1 (6 bases). CDR1 and CDR2 from the germline V gene are SGHNT and YYREEE (reference sequence). This CDR3 has 13 amino acids. Trimming cost V 4 bases and J 3 bases, with 10 bases left between them. The CDR3 sequence is CASSPGQKETQYF. For the CDR3, the DNA is TGTGCCAGCAGCCCGGGACAAAAAGAGACCCAGTACTTC.

This clone has only one observation. The gene calls are TRBV7-6 and TRBJ2-7; D is perhaps TRBD2 (6 bases). Between the trimmed V and J ends, which lost 0 bases and 5 bases, there was a span of 8 bases. The CDR3 covers 13 residues. Germline V gene sequence: CDR1 SGHVS, CDR2 FNYEAQ. The CDR3 sequence: CASSLAPGDEQYF. CDR3 in DNA: TGTGCCAGCAGCTTAGCGCCGGGGGACGAGCAGTACTTC.

This chain joins TRBV19 and TRBJ2-7; no clear D gene. V was shortened by 3 bases and J by 1 base, with 7 bases between the two germline ends. Germline CDR1 reads LNHDA; CDR2 reads SQIVND (reference sequence). CDR3 length equals 13 residues. The CDR3 DNA is TGTGCCAGTAGTATTATACCTTCCTACGAGCAGTACTTC. This gives the protein CASSIIPSYEQYF.

J is TRBJ2-1 and V is TRBV5-6; 9 bases align to TRBD2. CDR3 length: 15 amino acids. With 3 bases clipped from V and 2 bases from J, the junction kept 3 bases outside the gene matches. Germline V CDR1 and CDR2: SGHDT, YYEEEE. The CDR3 nucleotides are TGTGCCAGCAGCTCCCGACTAGCGGCCTACAATGAGCAGTTCTTC. Protein product: CASSSRLAAYNEQFF.

The chain couples TRBV18 to TRBJ2-2, with D possibly matching TRBD1 (7 bases). The CDR3 totals 17 residues. Trimming took off 0 bases at V and 7 bases at J, with 18 bases between the two ends. Per the germline V gene, CDR1 is KGHSH and CDR2 is LQKENI. This CDR3 reads CASSPPVRRGHSGELFF. The CDR3, as DNA: TGTGCCAGCTCACCACCGGTTCGGAGGGGGCATAGCGGGGAGCTGTTTTTT.

The chain is built from TRBV5-4 and TRBJ2-7; the match to TRBD2 covers 10 bases. Germline CDR1 SGHNT, CDR2 YYREEE (reference sequence). Unmatched junction bases numbered 12, after V lost 10 bases and J lost 5 bases. The CDR3 extends over 14 amino acids. CDR3 DNA sequence: TGTGCCGCGGCTAAGCGGGGGGGACAAGACGAGCAGTACTTC. It translates to CAAAKRGGQDEQYF. Supplemented by reference TRBV5-4 and TRBJ2-7, the full variable domain reads ETGVTQSPTHLIKTRGQQVTLRCSSQSGHNTVSWYQQALGQGPQFIFQYYREEENGRGNFPPRFSGLQFPNYSSELNVNALELDDSALYLCAAAKRGGQDEQYFGPGTRLTVT.

This chain's CDR3 is CASSVYRTGGNEKLFF. The DNA for the CDR3 is TGTGCCAGCAGTGTATACCGGACAGGGGGAAATGAAAAACTGTTTTTT. This chain joins TRBV2 and TRBJ1-4; TRBD1 matches 10 bases. Germline loops: CDR1 SNHLY, CDR2 FYNNEI. The J segment lost 5 bases and the V segment lost 4 bases, leaving 7 bases of the junction unmatched. The CDR3 contains 16 residues.